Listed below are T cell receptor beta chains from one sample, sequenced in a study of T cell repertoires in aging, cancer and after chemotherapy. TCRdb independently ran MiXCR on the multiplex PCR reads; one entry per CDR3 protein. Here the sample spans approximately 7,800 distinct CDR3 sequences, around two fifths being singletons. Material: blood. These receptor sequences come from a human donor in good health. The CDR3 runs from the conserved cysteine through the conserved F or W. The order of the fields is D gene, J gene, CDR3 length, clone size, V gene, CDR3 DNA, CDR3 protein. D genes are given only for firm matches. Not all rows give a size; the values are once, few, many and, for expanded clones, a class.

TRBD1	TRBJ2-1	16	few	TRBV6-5	TGTGCCAGCAGTTACCAACCGGGACAGGGGGTCGATGAGCAGTTCTTC	CASSYQPGQGVDEQFF
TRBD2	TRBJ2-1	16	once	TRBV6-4	TGTGTCAGCAGTGACTCAGCTAGCGGGGGGTTTAATGAGCAGTTCTTC	CVSSDSASGGFNEQFF
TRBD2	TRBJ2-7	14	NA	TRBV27	TGTGCCAGCAGTTTTTCGTCGGGGGGGTACGAGCAGTACTTC	CASSFSSGGYEQYF
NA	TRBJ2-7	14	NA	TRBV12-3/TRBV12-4	TGTGCCAGCAGTCCTTGGGACACATCCTACGAGCAGTACTTC	CASSPWDTSYEQYF
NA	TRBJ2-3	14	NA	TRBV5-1	TGCGCCAGCAGCTCGGACAGTGGGACAGATACGCAGTATTTT	CASSSDSGTDTQYF
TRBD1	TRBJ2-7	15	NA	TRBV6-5	TGTGCCAGCAGCAGTCTTACAGGGGATTCCCACGAGCAGTACTTC	CASSSLTGDSHEQYF
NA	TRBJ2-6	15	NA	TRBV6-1	TGTGCCAGCACCGACACCCTCTCTGGGGCCAACGTCCTGACTTTC	CASTDTLSGANVLTF
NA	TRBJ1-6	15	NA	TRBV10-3	TGTGCCATCAGAGGCATGACAGGTCGGAATTTACCCCTCCACTTT	CAIRGMTGRNLPLHF
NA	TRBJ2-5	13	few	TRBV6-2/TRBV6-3	TGTGCCAGCAGTTATGTGAAGTGGGAGACCCAGTACTTC	CASSYVKWETQYF
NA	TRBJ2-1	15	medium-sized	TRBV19	TGTGCCAGTAGTATAGTTTTGTACCAGGGGGGAGAGCAGTTCTTC	CASSIVLYQGGEQFF
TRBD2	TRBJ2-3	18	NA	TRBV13	TGTGCCAGCAGCTCCGTTCTACCTAGCGGGGTTAGCACAGATACGCAGTATTTT	CASSSVLPSGVSTDTQYF
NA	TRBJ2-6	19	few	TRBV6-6	TGTGCCAGCATATCACAGAGAGCGGGCCGGCCCTCTGGGGCCAACGTCCTGACTTTC	CASISQRAGRPSGANVLTF
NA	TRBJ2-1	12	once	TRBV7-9	TGTGCCAGCAGCCCCCTTCACAATGAGCAGTTCTTC	CASSPLHNEQFF
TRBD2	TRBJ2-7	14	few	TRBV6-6	TGTGCCAGCAGTTGGCGGGAGGGTGCCTACGAGCAGTACTTC	CASSWREGAYEQYF
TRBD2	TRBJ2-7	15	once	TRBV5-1	TGCGCCAGCAGGCGGGGGACTAGCGGGGTATACGAGCAGTACTTC	CASRRGTSGVYEQYF
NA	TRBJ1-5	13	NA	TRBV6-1	TGTGCCAGCAGTGAACGTTGGGGTCAGCCCCAGCATTTT	CASSERWGQPQHF
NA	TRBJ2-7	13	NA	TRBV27	TGTGCCAGCAGTTTAGACAGGTCTCACGAGCAGTACTTC	CASSLDRSHEQYF
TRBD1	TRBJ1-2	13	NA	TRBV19	TGTGCCACCTCACAGGGGCTGCGGGGTGGCTACACCTTC	CATSQGLRGGYTF
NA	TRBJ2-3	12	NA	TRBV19	TGTACCAGTAGTGCCAGCACAGATACGCAGTATTTT	CTSSASTDTQYF
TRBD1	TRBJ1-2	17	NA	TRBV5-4	TGTGCCAGCAGCTCAGGACCCCAAGGGGGCGAAATTAATGGCTACACCTTC	CASSSGPQGGEINGYTF
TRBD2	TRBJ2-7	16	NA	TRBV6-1	TGTGCCAGCAGTGAAGAGGTAACTAGCGGGCCCTACGAGCAGTACTTC	CASSEEVTSGPYEQYF
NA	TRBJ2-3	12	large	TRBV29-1	TGCAGCGGACGGGTGGGCACAGATACGCAGTATTTT	CSGRVGTDTQYF
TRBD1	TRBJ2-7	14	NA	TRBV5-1	TGCGCCAGCAGCTTGAGTACAGGGGCCTACGAGCAGTACTTC	CASSLSTGAYEQYF
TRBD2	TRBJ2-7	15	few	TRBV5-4	TGTGCCAGCAGCTTGAGTAGCGGGATGGTCAACGAGCAGTACTTC	CASSLSSGMVNEQYF
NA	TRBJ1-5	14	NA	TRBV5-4	TGTGCCAGCAGCTTGTGGGGGGCGGGTCAGCCCCAGCATTTT	CASSLWGAGQPQHF
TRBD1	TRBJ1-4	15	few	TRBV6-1	TGTGCCAGCAGTGTGACCGGGACAGGGGGTGAAAAACTGTTTTTT	CASSVTGTGGEKLFF
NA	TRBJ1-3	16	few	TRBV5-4	TGTGCCAGCAGCTTGGGTGGGTCATCCTCTGGAAACACCATATATTTT	CASSLGGSSSGNTIYF